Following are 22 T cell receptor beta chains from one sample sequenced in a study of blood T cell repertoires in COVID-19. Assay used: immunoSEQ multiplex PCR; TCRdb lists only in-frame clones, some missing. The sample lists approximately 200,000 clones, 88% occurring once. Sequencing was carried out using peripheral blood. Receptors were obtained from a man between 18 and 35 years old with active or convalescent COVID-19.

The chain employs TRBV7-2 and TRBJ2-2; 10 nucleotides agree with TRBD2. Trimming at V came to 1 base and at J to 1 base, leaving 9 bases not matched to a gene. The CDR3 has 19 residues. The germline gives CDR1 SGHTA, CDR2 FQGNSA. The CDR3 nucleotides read TGTGCCAGCAGCTTAGTACTAGCGGGAAAGGTCGGGAACACCGGGGAGCTGTTTTTT. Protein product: CASSLVLAGKVGNTGELFF.

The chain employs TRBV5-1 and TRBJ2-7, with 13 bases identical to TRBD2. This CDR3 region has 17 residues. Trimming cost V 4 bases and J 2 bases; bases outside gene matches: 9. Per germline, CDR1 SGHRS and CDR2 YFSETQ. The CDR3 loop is CASSSGLAGVLPYEQYF. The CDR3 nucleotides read TGCGCCAGCAGCAGCGGACTAGCGGGAGTCCTCCCCTACGAGCAGTACTTC.

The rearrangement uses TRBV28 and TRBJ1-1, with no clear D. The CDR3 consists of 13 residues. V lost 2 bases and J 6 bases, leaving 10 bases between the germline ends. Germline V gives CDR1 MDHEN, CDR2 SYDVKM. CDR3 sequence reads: CASSLLTGSEAFF. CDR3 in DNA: TGTGCCAGCAGTTTACTGACCGGGTCTGAAGCTTTCTTT.

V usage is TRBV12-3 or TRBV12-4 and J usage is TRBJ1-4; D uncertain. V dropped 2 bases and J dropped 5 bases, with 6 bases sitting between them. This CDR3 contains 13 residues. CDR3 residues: CASSLIRNEKLFF. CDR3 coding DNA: TGTGCCAGCAGTTTAATCAGGAATGAAAAACTGTTTTTT.

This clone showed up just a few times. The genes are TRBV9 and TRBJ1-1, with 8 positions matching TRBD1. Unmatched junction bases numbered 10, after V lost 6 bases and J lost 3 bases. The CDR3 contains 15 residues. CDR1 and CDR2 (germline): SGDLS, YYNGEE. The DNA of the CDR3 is TGTGCCAGCACTTCTCGGACAGGGAGGGACACTGAAGCTTTCTTT. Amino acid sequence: CASTSRTGRDTEAFF.

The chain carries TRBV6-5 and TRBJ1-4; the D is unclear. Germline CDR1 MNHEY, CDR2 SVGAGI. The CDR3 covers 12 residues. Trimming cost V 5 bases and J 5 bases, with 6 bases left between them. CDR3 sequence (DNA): TGTGCCAGCAGTCGAGCGAATGAAAAACTGTTTTTT. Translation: CASSRANEKLFF.

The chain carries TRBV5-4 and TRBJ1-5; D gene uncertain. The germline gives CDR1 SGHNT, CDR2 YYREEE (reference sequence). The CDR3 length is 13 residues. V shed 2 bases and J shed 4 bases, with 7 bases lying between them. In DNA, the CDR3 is TGTGCCAGCAGCTTTGGAGGGAATCAGCCCCAGCATTTT. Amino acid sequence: CASSFGGNQPQHF.

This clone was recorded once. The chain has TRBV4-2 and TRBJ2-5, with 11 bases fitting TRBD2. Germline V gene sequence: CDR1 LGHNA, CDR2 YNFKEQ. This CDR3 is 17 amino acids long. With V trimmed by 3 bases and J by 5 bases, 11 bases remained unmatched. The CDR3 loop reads CASSQRTSGSSGETQYF. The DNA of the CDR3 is TGTGCCAGCAGCCAGCGAACTAGCGGGAGCTCGGGGGAGACCCAGTACTTC.

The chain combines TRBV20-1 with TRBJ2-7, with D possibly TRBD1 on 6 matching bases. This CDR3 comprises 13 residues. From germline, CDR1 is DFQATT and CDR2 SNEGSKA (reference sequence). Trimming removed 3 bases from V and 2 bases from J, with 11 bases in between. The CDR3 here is CSASLGDTYEQYF. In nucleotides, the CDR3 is TGCAGTGCTAGTTTGGGGGACACCTACGAGCAGTACTTC.

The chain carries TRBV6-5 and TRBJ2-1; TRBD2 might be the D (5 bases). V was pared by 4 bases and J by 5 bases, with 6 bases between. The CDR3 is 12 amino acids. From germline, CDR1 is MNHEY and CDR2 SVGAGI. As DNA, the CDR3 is TGTGCCAGCAGTTCGGGAAACAATGAGCAGTTCTTC. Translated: CASSSGNNEQFF.

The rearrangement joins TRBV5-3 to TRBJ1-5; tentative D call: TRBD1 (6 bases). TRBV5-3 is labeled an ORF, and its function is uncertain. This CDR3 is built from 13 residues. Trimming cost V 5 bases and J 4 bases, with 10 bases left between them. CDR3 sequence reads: CARRVQGNQPQHF. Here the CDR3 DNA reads TGTGCCAGAAGGGTCCAGGGGAATCAGCCCCAGCATTTT.

This CDR3 is CASSNNRGLTEAFF. The CDR3 DNA sequence: TGTGCCAGCAGCAACAACAGGGGGCTAACTGAAGCTTTCTTT. V usage is TRBV5-4 and J usage is TRBJ1-1; 9 positions match TRBD1. CDR3 length equals 14 residues. Germline V gene sequence: CDR1 SGHNT, CDR2 YYREEE (reference sequence). The trim removed 4 bases at V and 5 bases at J, leaving 6 bases unmatched.

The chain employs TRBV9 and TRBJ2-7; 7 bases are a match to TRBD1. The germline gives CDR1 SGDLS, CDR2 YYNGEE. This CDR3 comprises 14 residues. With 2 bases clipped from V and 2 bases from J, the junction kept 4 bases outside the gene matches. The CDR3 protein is CASSVGTDPYEQYF. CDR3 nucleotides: TGTGCCAGCAGCGTCGGGACAGACCCCTACGAGCAGTACTTC.

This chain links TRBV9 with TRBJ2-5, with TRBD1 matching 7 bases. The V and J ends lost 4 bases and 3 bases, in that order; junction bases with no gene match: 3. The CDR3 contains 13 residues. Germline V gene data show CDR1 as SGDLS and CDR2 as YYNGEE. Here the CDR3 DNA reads TGTGCCAGCAGCTCAGGACAGGAAGAGACCCAGTACTTC. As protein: CASSSGQEETQYF.

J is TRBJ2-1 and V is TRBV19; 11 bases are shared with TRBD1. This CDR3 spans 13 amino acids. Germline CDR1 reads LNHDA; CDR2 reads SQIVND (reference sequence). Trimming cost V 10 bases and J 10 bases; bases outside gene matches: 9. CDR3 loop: CATRTGGWGEQFF. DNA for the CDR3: TGTGCCACCCGGACAGGGGGCTGGGGAGAGCAGTTCTTC.

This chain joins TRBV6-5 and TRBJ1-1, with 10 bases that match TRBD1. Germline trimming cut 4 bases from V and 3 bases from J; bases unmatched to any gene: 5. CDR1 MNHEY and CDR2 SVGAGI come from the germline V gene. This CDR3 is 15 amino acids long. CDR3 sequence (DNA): TGTGCCAGCAGTTCCCCCGGGACAGGGGACACTGAAGCTTTCTTT. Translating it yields CASSSPGTGDTEAFF.

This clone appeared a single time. The CDR3 loop is CASSSQTGSGELFF. The CDR3, as DNA: TGTGCCAGCAGCTCACAGACCGGATCCGGGGAGCTGTTTTTT. This sequence joins TRBV7-2 and TRBJ2-2, with D hard to call. CDR1 SGHTA and CDR2 FQGNSA come from the germline V gene. Between the trimmed V and J ends, which lost 4 bases and 6 bases, there was a span of 12 bases. The CDR3 has 14 amino acids.

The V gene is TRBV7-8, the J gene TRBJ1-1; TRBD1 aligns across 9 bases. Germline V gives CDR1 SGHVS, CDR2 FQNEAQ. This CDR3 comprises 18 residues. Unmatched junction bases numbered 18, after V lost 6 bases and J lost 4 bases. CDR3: CASSPRTGAMGRGTEAFF. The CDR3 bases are TGTGCCAGCAGTCCACGGACAGGGGCGATGGGGAGGGGCACTGAAGCTTTCTTT.

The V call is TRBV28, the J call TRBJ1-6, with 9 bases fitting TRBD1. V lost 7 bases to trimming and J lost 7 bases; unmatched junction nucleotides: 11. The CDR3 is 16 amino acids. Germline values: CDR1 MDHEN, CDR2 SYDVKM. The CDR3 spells CASTAILDRGNSPLHF. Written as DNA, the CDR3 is TGTGCCAGCACAGCTATATTGGACAGGGGAAATTCACCCCTCCACTTT.

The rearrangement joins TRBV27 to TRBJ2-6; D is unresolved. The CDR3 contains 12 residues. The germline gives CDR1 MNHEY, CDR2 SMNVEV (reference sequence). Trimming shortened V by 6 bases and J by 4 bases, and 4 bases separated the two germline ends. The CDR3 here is CASREGANVLTF. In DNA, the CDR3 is TGTGCCAGCAGGGAGGGGGCCAACGTCCTGACTTTC.

CDR3 sequence: CASSPSGQAYGYTF. DNA of the CDR3: TGTGCCAGCAGCCCGTCGGGACAGGCCTATGGCTACACCTTC. The chain recombines TRBV4-2 with TRBJ1-2; 8 nucleotides agree with TRBD1. Germline V gene data show CDR1 as LGHNA and CDR2 as YNFKEQ. J lost 4 bases, V lost 4 bases, and 5 bases had no gene match. The CDR3 extends over 14 amino acids.

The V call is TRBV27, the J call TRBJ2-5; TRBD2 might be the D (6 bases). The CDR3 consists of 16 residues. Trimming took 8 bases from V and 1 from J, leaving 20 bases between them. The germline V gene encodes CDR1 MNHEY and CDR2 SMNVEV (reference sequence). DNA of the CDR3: TGTGCCAGCCGACCGACTAGATCCTCTGCCCAAGAGACCCAGTACTTC. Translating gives CASRPTRSSAQETQYF.